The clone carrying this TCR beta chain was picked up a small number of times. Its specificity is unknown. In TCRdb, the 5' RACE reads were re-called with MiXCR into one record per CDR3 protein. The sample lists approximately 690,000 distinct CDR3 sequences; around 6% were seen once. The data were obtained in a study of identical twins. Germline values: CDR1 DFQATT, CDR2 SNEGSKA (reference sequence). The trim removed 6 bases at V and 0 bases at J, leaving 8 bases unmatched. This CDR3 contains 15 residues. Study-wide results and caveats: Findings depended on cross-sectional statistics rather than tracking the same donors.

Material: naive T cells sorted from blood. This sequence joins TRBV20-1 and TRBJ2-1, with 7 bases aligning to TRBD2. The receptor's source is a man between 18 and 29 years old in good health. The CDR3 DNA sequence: TGCAGTGCAGGCGGGAGCTTAAGCTCCTACAATGAGCAGTTCTTC. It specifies CSAGGSLSSYNEQFF.